The sequence of this T cell receptor beta chain was determined in a study of Ad26.COV2.S vaccination and SARS-CoV-2 variants. Study overall: In the study, Ad26.COV2.S was injected intramuscularly once, or twice 56 days apart.

As for this clone: Its target is unknown.

TCRdb's table, derived via immunoSEQ multiplex PCR, lists solely in-frame clones and lacks some. The repertoire includes 410,000 or so clones, over 75% of them detected once, and more than 10% sits in the top ten. V lost 3 bases to trimming and J lost 4 bases; unmatched junction nucleotides: 5. Germline CDR1 SGHDT, CDR2 YYEEEE. CDR3 size: 15 residues. Noted treatment: roughly 18 received Ad26.COV2.S at low or high dose, single or two shots; several received placebo; per-sample allocation not given. Sampling was done on day 63 after the first vaccine or placebo injection. Within Boston, the person who donated was an adult of 18-55 years. Findings and caveats of the study: Vaccine recipients showed a spike-specific TCR breadth that was higher than in placebo recipients. Total T cell responses were possibly underestimated by TCR breadth and depth analyses.

The sequences come from peripheral blood, collected in a trial of Ad26.COV2.S vaccine versus placebo. This clonotype was obtained from a person between 18 and 60 years old who received the Ad26.COV2.S COVID-19 vaccine or a placebo. This rearrangement joins TRBV5-6 to TRBJ2-7; 12 nucleotides match TRBD1. The CDR3 sequence: CASSSVGQGAYEQYF. CDR3 in DNA: TGTGCCAGCAGCTCGGTGGGACAGGGGGCTTACGAGCAGTACTTC.